This T cell receptor (beta chain) was found in a study of T cells in Graves' hyperthyroidism and ophthalmopathy. This clonotype was seen at least ten times. Its target is not known. Exclusion of a patient resulted from uncontrolled infection, other autoimmune disease, pregnancy or lactation. Each diagnosis was grounded in clinical symptoms, serum thyroxine and TRAb, thyroid ultrasound, and orbital computed tomography. Study-wide results and limits: Blood also carried most thyroid clonotypes expanded above 0.001. Stable hyperthyroidism was told apart from ophthalmopathy by a model built on 13 V-J features.

RNA transcripts served as the template for amplifying TCR beta CDR3 regions. The study used the HTBI primer set for a first-round RT-PCR of the TCR CDR3. Each CDR3 protein gets one entry after TCRdb re-called the multiplex PCR reads with MiXCR. The sample holds hundreds of thousands of distinct CDR3 sequences, under 25% seen once. Sequenced input: blood. This TCR came from a woman in her 70s with Graves' ophthalmopathy.

The CDR3 region has the DNA TGTGCCAGCAGCCCACCCGGGACTAGCAGCGAGCAGTACTTC. Translating gives CASSPPGTSSEQYF. The rearrangement links TRBV28 to TRBJ2-7, with 9 bases that match TRBD2. Germline CDR1 MDHEN, CDR2 SYDVKM. The CDR3 has 14 amino acids. Germline trimming cut 6 bases from V and 6 bases from J; bases unmatched to any gene: 9.